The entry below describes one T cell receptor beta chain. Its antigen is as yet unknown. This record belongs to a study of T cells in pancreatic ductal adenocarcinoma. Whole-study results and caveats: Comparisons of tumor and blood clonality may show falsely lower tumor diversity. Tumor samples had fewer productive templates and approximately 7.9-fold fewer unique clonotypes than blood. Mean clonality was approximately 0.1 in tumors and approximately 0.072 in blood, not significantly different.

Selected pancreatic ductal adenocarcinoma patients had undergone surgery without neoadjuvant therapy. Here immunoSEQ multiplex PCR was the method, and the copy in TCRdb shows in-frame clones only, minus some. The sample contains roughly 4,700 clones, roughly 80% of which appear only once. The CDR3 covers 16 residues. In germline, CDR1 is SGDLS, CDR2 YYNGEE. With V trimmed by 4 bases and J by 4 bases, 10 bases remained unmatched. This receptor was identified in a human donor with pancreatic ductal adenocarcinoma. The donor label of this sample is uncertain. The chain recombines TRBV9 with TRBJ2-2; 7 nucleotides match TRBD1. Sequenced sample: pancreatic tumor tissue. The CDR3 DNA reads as TGTGCCAGCAGCCCCCTGGACAGGCCGACCACCGGGGAGCTGTTTTTT. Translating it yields CASSPLDRPTTGELFF.